The rows below give T cell receptor beta chains drawn from one sample of a study of CD8+ T cells in alopecia areata. Produced via immunoSEQ multiplex PCR; TCRdb's table is partial and in-frame only. The sample holds more than 150,000 clones, around three fifths seen once. Sequenced material: CD4+ T cells sorted from blood, taken at week 0. These receptor sequences come from a human donor with alopecia areata. Both conserved end residues are part of each CDR3. A D gene is named only where the DNA matches it firmly. The listing skips clone size in some rows; elsewhere it reads once, few, many or a size class.

J gene | V gene | clone size | D gene | CDR3 protein | CDR3 DNA
TRBJ2-5 | TRBV5-1 | NA | NA | CASSLGTGRQETQYF | TGCGCCAGCAGCTTGGGCACAGGACGCCAAGAGACCCAGTACTTC
TRBJ2-3 | TRBV10-2 | NA | TRBD2 | CASKTSGGFTDTQYF | TGCGCCAGCAAGACTAGCGGGGGGTTTACTGATACGCAGTATTTT
TRBJ1-2 | TRBV7-8 | NA | NA | CASSQARTFNYGYTF | TGTGCCAGCAGCCAGGCCCGAACCTTTAACTATGGCTACACCTTC
TRBJ2-7 | TRBV29-1 | few | TRBD2 | CSVDSPVAGGTYEQYF | TGCAGCGTTGACTCACCCGTAGCGGGGGGGACTTACGAGCAGTACTTC
TRBJ2-1 | TRBV7-3 | NA | NA | CASSLRGASDPRGNEQFF | TGTGCCAGCAGCTTAAGAGGCGCGAGCGACCCCCGCGGGAATGAGCAGTTCTTC
TRBJ1-6 | TRBV27 | NA | NA | CASSSQRGNNSPLHF | TGTGCCAGCAGTTCCCAACGGGGGAATAATTCACCCCTCCACTTT
TRBJ1-3 | TRBV4-1 | NA | TRBD1 | CASSQRLAGTAGNTIYF | TGCGCCAGCAGCCAAAGGCTGGCCGGGACAGCTGGAAACACCATATATTTT
TRBJ1-1 | TRBV5-6 | once | NA | CASTFSNTEAFF | TGTGCCAGCACTTTCTCCAACACTGAAGCTTTCTTT
TRBJ2-3 | TRBV27 | NA | NA | CASSLEQPTDTQYF | TGTGCCAGCAGTTTAGAGCAGCCCACAGATACGCAGTATTTT
TRBJ2-7 | TRBV7-2 | few | NA | CASSLEGRSYEQYF | TGTGCCAGCAGCTTAGAGGGGCGGTCCTACGAGCAGTACTTC
TRBJ1-6 | TRBV30 | NA | NA | CAGADKGMGPLHF | TGTGCCGGGGCGGACAAGGGTATGGGACCCCTCCACTTT
TRBJ1-2 | TRBV29-1 | NA | NA | CSVAPLRGNYGYTF | TGCAGCGTTGCCCCCCTACGGGGGAACTATGGCTACACCTTC
TRBJ2-7 | TRBV29-1 | few | NA | CSVRSPLEQYF | TGCAGCGTCCGCTCCCCCCTCGAGCAGTACTTC
TRBJ2-2 | TRBV6-5 | NA | NA | CASSPETGELFF | TGTGCCAGCAGCCCCGAAACCGGGGAGCTGTTTTTT
TRBJ2-5 | TRBV6-1 | NA | NA | CASSEARSGKETQYF | TGTGCCAGCAGTGAAGCGCGTTCGGGGAAAGAGACCCAGTACTTC
TRBJ1-5 | TRBV19 | NA | TRBD1 | CASSRTGYNQPQHF | TGTGCCAGTAGCCGGACAGGCTACAATCAGCCCCAGCATTTT
TRBJ2-1 | TRBV7-2 | few | NA | CASSVDTGGYNEQFF | TGTGCCAGCAGCGTCGACACCGGGGGATACAATGAGCAGTTCTTC
TRBJ2-7 | TRBV15 | once | NA | CATSREGHEQYF | TGTGCCACCAGCAGAGAAGGACACGAGCAGTACTTC
TRBJ2-7 | TRBV30 | NA | NA | CAWSGGTSYEQYF | TGTGCCTGGAGTGGAGGGACCTCCTACGAGCAGTACTTC
TRBJ2-7 | TRBV5-1 | NA | NA | CASSLEAYTNNEQYF | TGCGCCAGCAGCTTGGAGGCCTACACCAACAACGAGCAGTACTTC
TRBJ2-7 | TRBV27 | once | NA | CASRRQDYYEQYF | TGTGCCAGCCGAAGACAGGACTACTACGAGCAGTACTTC
TRBJ1-2 | TRBV9 | NA | NA | CASSVATGGYGYTF | TGTGCCAGCAGCGTAGCTACGGGCGGCTATGGCTACACCTTC
TRBJ1-1 | TRBV29-1 | NA | NA | CSSLISGASTEAFF | TGCAGCTCCCTAATTTCGGGGGCTTCCACTGAAGCTTTCTTT
TRBJ1-6 | TRBV7-2 | once | NA | CASSLAGEGASPLHF | TGTGCCAGCAGCTTAGCCGGGGAAGGTGCTTCACCCCTCCACTTT
TRBJ2-7 | TRBV5-1 | NA | NA | CASSPTMWDNPREQYF | TGCGCCAGCAGCCCTACCATGTGGGACAATCCTAGGGAGCAGTACTTC
TRBJ2-7 | TRBV30 | NA | NA | CAWSQGYEQYF | TGTGCCTGGAGTCAGGGGTACGAGCAGTACTTC
TRBJ2-5 | TRBV9 | NA | TRBD2 | CASSVGGTSGQETQYF | TGTGCCAGCAGCGTAGGTGGGACTAGCGGACAAGAGACCCAGTACTTC
TRBJ2-3 | TRBV29-1 | NA | NA | CSVEEAGDTQYF | TGCAGCGTTGAAGAGGCAGGAGATACGCAGTATTTT
TRBJ1-4 | TRBV7-2 | NA | NA | CASSPFVGGGEKLFF | TGTGCCAGCAGCCCATTTGTAGGGGGAGGTGAAAAACTGTTTTTT
TRBJ1-1 | TRBV29-1 | NA | NA | CSVAQKRNTEAFF | TGCAGCGTCGCCCAAAAACGGAACACTGAAGCTTTCTTT
TRBJ2-1 | TRBV25-1 | NA | TRBD2 | CASSDAGGAPFF | TGTGCCAGCAGTGATGCGGGGGGGGCTCCGTTCTTC
TRBJ1-1 | TRBV9 | NA | NA | CASSGDPTEAFF | TGTGCCAGCAGCGGGGATCCCACTGAAGCTTTCTTT
TRBJ1-6 | TRBV14 | NA | NA | CASSSWTDSPLHF | TGTGCCAGCAGCTCCTGGACTGATTCACCCCTCCACTTT
TRBJ2-5 | TRBV15 | NA | TRBD1 | CATSRGTGAGETQYF | TGTGCCACCAGCAGAGGAACAGGGGCGGGAGAGACCCAGTACTTC
TRBJ2-5 | TRBV29-1 | few | NA | CSVGFGARKTETQYF | TGCAGCGTTGGCTTTGGGGCCCGGAAGACGGAGACCCAGTACTTC
TRBJ1-5 | TRBV29-1 | few | TRBD1 | CSVEEDRNQPQHF | TGCAGCGTTGAAGAGGACAGGAATCAGCCCCAGCATTTT
TRBJ1-5 | TRBV19 | few | TRBD1 | CASTKGQGKSQPQHF | TGTGCCAGTACTAAGGGACAGGGAAAAAGTCAGCCCCAGCATTTT
TRBJ2-3 | TRBV5-1 | few | TRBD2 | CASSWREGTDTQYF | TGCGCCAGCAGCTGGCGGGAGGGCACAGATACGCAGTATTTT
TRBJ1-1 | TRBV7-2 | NA | NA | CASSFLVGLTEAFF | TGTGCCAGCAGCTTTCTCGTTGGCCTGACTGAAGCTTTCTTT
TRBJ1-6 | TRBV7-2 | NA | NA | CASSSGVLNSPLHF | TGTGCCAGCAGCTCAGGGGTCCTCAATTCACCCCTCCACTTT
TRBJ2-3 | TRBV30 | few | TRBD1 | CAWSKATGADTQYF | TGTGCCTGGAGTAAAGCCACAGGGGCAGATACGCAGTATTTT
TRBJ2-7 | TRBV6-5 | NA | NA | CASRTTGTDNHEQYF | TGTGCCAGCAGGACAACCGGGACGGACAACCACGAGCAGTACTTC
TRBJ2-4 | TRBV25-1 | few | TRBD1 | CASSDNRQGSAKNIQYF | TGTGCCAGCAGTGACAACCGACAGGGAAGTGCCAAAAACATTCAGTACTTC
TRBJ2-5 | TRBV29-1 | NA | NA | CSVRSASRQETQYF | TGCAGCGTTCGGTCCGCCAGTCGGCAGGAGACCCAGTACTTC
TRBJ1-2 | TRBV27 | NA | TRBD1 | CASSSTRDRGHGYTF | TGTGCCAGCAGTTCAACTCGGGACAGGGGCCATGGCTACACCTTC
TRBJ1-2 | TRBV6-5 | few | NA | CASSAGSNYGYTF | TGTGCCAGCAGTGCCGGGAGTAACTATGGCTACACCTTC
TRBJ2-5 | TRBV30 | NA | TRBD2 | CASLGAGRTQYF | TGTGCCTCCCTCGGAGCGGGGCGGACTCAGTACTTC
TRBJ2-3 | TRBV29-1 | NA | NA | CSVEGADTQYF | TGCAGCGTGGAGGGGGCAGATACGCAGTATTTT
TRBJ2-3 | TRBV2 | once | TRBD2 | CASSYRLAGSTDTQYF | TGTGCCAGCAGTTACCGGCTAGCGGGAAGCACAGATACGCAGTATTTT
TRBJ2-4 | TRBV5-1 | NA | TRBD1 | CASSSRPQTGDLQNIQYF | TGCGCCAGCAGCTCGCGGCCACAGACAGGGGATCTTCAAAACATTCAGTACTTC
TRBJ1-1 | TRBV13 | NA | NA | CASSRDTEAFF | TGTGCCAGCAGCCGTGACACTGAAGCTTTCTTT